This T cell receptor (beta chain) originates from a study of shared clonotypes between healthy human individuals. Across the study: Donors had three CD4 naive, three CD4 memory, two CD8 naive and one CD8 memory plate apiece.

The repertoire was sequenced with immunoSEQ multiplex PCR; TCRdb's copy has only in-frame clones and lacks some. The repertoire holds about 2.4 million clones, with 90% to 95% as singletons. This CDR3 is 14 amino acids long. CDR1 and CDR2 from the germline V gene are SQVTM and ANQGSEA. With V trimmed by 7 bases and J by 7 bases, 10 bases remained unmatched. The receptor comes from a man between 18 and 35 years old in good health. Some clones in this sample may be carry-over from other donors' samples. The specimen was naive CD4+ T cells from PBMCs. The subset here: CD45RA+ positively selected. The chain has TRBV29-1 and TRBJ2-1; 10 positions match TRBD1. The chain's CDR3 is CSAMDRGRMNEQFF. The DNA of the CDR3 is TGCAGCGCGATGGACAGGGGGAGGATGAATGAGCAGTTCTTC.